This TCR beta chain was identified during a study of blood T cell repertoires in COVID-19. In this sample, this clone turned up once. CDR1 and CDR2 (germline): MNHEY, SVGEGT. V was cut by 2 bases and J by 4 bases, with 10 bases left in between. CDR3 length equals 14 residues. TCRdb's copy holds only in-frame clones and misses some; the assay was immunoSEQ multiplex PCR. The table shows 150,000 or so clones, with approximately 85% occurring only once. The source material was peripheral blood. The source of this sequence is a man in his 60s with COVID-19, enrolled during active disease. The rearrangement uses TRBV6-2 or TRBV6-3 and TRBJ2-3; D uncertain. CDR3 coding DNA: TGTGCCAGCAGTTACCGTCTAGGTGCAGATACGCAGTATTTT. This gives the protein CASSYRLGADTQYF.